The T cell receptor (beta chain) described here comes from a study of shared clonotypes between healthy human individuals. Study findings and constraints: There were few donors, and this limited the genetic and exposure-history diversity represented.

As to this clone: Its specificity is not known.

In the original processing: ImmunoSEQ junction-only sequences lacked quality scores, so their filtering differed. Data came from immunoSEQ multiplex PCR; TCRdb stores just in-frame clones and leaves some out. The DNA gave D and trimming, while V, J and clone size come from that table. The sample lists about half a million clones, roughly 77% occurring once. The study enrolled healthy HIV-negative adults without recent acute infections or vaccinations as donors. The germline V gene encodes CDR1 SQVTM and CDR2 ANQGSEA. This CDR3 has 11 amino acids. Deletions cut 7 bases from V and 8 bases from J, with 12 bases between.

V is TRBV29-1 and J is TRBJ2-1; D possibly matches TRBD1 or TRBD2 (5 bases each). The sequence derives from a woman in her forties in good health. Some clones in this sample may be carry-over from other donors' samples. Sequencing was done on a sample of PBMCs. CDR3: CSGVWDDEQFF. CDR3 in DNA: TGCAGCGGCGTCTGGGACGATGAGCAGTTCTTC.